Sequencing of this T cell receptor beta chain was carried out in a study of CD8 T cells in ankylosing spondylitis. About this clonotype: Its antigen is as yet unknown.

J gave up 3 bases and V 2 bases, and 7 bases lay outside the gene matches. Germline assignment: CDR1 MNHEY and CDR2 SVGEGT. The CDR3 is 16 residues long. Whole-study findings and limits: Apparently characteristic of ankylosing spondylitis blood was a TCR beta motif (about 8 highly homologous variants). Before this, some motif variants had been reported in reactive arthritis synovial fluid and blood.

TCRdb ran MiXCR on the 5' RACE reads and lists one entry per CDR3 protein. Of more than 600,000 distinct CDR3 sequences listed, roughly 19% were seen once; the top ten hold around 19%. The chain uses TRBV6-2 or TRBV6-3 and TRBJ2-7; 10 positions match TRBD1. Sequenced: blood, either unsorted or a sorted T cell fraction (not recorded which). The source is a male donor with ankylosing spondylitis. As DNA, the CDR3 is TGTGCCAGCAGTTACCCGGGACAGGGGACGTTCTACGAGCAGTACTTC. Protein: CASSYPGQGTFYEQYF.